Here is one T cell receptor (beta chain) with its context. Antigen: not known. Blood was sampled at baseline, cycle 4 day 1, and cycle 7 day 1. This entry comes from a study of OX40 agonist ivuxolimab in advanced cancers. Whole-study context: Intravenous ivuxolimab was administered to patients every 2 weeks at 0.01 to 10 mg/kg.

Study-wide results and caveats: Among the nonresponders, some also had low normalized T-cell clonal expansion.

Only in-frame clones appear in the TCRdb table, and some are missing; sequencing was by immunoSEQ multiplex PCR. The sample has approximately 99,000 clones, around 93% seen once. The germline CDR1 and CDR2 sequences are ENHRY and SYGVKD. This CDR3 has 14 amino acids. V was pared by 7 bases and J by 3 bases, with 15 bases between. The clonotype was recovered from an adult with an advanced solid tumor such as melanoma, head and neck, liver or kidney cancer. The specimen comprised CD4+ or CD8+ T cells sorted from blood, sampled in a trial of the OX40 agonist ivuxolimab. The gene calls are TRBV10-3 and TRBJ2-5; no firm D call. CDR3 sequence: CAITPSGNKETQYF. The DNA for the CDR3 is TGTGCCATCACCCCAAGTGGCAATAAAGAGACCCAGTACTTC.